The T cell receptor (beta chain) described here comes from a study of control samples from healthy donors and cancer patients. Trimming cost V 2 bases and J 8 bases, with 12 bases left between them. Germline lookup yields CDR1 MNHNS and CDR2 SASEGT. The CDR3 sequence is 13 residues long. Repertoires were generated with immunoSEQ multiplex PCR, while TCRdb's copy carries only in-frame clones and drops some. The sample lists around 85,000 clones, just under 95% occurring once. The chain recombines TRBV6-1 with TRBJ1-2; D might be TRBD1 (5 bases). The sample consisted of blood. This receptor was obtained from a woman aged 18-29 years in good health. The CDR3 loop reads CASSELSGAGYTF. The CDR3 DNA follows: TGTGCCAGCAGTGAACTCTCTGGGGCCGGCTACACCTTC.